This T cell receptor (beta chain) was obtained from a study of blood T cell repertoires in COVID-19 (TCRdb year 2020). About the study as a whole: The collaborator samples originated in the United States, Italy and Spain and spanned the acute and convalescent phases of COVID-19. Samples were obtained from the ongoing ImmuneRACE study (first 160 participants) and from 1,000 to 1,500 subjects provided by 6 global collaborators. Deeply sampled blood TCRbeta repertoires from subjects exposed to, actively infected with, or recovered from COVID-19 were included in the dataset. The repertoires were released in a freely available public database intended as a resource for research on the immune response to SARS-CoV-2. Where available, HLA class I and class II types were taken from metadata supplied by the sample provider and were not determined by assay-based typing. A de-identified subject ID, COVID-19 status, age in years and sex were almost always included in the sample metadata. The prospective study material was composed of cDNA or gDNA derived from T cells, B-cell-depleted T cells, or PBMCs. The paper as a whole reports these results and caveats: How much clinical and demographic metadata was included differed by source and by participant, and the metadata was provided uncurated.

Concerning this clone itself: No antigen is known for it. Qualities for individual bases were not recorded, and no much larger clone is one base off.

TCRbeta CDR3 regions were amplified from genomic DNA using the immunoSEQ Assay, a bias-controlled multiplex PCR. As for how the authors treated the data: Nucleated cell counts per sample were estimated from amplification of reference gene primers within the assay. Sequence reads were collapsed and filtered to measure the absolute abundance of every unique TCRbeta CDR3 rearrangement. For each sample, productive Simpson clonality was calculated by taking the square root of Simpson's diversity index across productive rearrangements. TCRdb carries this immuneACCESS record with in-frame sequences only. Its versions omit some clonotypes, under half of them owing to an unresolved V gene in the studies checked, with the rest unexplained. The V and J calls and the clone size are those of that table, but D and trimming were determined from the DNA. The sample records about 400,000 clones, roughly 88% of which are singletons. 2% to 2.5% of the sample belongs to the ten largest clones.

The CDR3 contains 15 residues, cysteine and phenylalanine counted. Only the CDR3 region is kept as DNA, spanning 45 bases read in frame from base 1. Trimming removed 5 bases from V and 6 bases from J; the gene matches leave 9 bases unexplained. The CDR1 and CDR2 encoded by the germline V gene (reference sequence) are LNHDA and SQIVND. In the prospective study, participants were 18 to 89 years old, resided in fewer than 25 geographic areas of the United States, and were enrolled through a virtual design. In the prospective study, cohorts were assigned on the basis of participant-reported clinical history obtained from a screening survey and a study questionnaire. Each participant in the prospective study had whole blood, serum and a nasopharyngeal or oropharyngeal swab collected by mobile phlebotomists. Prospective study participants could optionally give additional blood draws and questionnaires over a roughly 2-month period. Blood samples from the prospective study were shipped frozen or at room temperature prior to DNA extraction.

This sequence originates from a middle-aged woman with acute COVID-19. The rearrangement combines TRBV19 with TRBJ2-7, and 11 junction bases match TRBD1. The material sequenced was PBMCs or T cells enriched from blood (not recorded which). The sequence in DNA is TGTGCCAGTAGTGCGGGACAGGGGGTACGCGGCGAGCAGTACTTC. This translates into CASSAGQGVRGEQYF.